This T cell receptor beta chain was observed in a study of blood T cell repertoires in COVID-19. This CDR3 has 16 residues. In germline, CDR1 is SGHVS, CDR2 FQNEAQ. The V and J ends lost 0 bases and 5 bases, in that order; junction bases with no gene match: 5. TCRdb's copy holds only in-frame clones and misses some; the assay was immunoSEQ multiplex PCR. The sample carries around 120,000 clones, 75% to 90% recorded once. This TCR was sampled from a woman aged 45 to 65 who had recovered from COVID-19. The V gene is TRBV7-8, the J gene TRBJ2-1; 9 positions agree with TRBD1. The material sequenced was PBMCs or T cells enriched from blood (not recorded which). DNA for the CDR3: TGTGCCAGCAGCTTAGCGGGAGGACAGGGGAACAATGAGCAGTTCTTC. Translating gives CASSLAGGQGNNEQFF.